A single T cell receptor (beta chain) is shown here with its context. Its antigen remains unidentified. This entry comes from a study of cytomegalovirus exposure and HLA in healthy donors. Study background: Early released data had 65 million to 100 million unique TCRs, all coming from HLA-typed donors. The study's findings and limits: Within a later analysis, the majority of CMV-associated TCR beta chains appeared HLA-restricted. Certain indistinguishable V segments, among them TRBV6-2 and TRBV6-3, were excluded.

Losses at the gene ends were 5 bases for V and 2 bases for J; bases not matched to a gene: 5. CDR1 and CDR2 from the germline V gene are ENHRY and SYGVKD. There are 17 residues in the CDR3. Sampled while nominally healthy, donors likely had unrecorded immune exposures. PCR used 60 Vbeta primers and 13 Jbeta primers. This table comes from immunoSEQ multiplex PCR, and its TCRdb copy is limited to in-frame clones, with some not included. The top ten hold 6.5% of the sample, which has about 140,000 clones, about 80% seen once. The TCR was taken from a man aged 40-49 years in good health and CMV-seropositive. Sequenced sample: PBMCs. This chain uses TRBV10-3 with TRBJ2-6, with TRBD2 identical over 11 bases. The chain's CDR3 is CAISRLAGIAGANVLTF. The CDR3 DNA sequence: TGTGCCATCAGTAGACTAGCGGGAATAGCTGGGGCCAACGTCCTGACTTTC.